This T cell receptor beta chain emerged from a study of graft-versus-host responses after intestinal transplantation. Background on the study: Transplants were multivisceral, liver-intestinal, or isolated intestinal.

Comment on this clone: Antigen unknown.

Sequencing used immunoSEQ multiplex PCR; TCRdb keeps in-frame clones, though not all of them. The sample includes around 31,000 clones, approximately 83% seen only once; the top ten take around a fifth. Points from the study as a whole: Peak levels of circulating GvH clones tracked with early post-transplant HvG declines.

The clonotype comes from a human donor who received an intestinal transplant. The sequencing used unstimulated CD8+ T cells sorted from spleen or lymph node cells, collected before intestinal transplant.

CDR3 region: CASSLHGNSNQPQHF. The CDR3 DNA reads as TGTGCCAGCAGCTTACACGGGAATAGCAATCAGCCCCAGCATTTT. This chain links TRBV7-8 with TRBJ1-5; D is ambiguous. Trimming stripped 2 bases from V and 0 bases from J, with 8 bases between. In germline, CDR1 is SGHVS, CDR2 FQNEAQ. CDR3 size: 15 residues. The entire variable domain, with the rest obtained from reference TRBV7-8 and TRBJ1-5, is as follows: GAGVSQSPRYKVAKRGQDVALRCDPISGHVSLFWYQQALGQGPEFLTYFQNEAQLDKSGLPSDRFFAERPEGSVSTLKIQRTQQEDSAVYLCASSLHGNSNQPQHFGDGTRLSIL.